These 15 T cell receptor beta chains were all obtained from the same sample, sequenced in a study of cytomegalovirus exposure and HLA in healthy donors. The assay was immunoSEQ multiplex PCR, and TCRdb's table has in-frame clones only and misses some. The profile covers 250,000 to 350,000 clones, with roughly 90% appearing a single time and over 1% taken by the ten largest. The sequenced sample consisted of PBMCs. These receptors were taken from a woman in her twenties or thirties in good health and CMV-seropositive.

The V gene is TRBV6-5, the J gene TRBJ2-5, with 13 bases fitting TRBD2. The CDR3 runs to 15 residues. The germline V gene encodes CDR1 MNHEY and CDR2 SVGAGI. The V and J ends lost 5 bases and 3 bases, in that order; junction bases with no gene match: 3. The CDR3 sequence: CASSRGTSGEETQYF. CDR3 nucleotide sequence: TGTGCCAGCAGTCGTGGGACTAGCGGGGAAGAGACCCAGTACTTC.

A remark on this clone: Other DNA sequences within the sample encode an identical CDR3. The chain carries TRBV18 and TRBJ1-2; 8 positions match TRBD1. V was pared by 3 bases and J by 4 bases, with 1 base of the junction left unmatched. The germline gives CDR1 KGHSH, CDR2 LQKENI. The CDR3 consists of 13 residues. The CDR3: CASSPGQGYGYTF. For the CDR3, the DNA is TGTGCCAGCTCACCCGGACAGGGCTATGGCTACACCTTC. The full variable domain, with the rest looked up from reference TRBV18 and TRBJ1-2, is NAGVMQNPRHLVRRRGQEARLRCSPMKGHSHVYWYRQLPEEGLKFMVYLQKENIIDESGMPKERFSAEFPKEGPSILRIQQVVRGDSAAYFCASSPGQGYGYTFGSGTRLTVV.

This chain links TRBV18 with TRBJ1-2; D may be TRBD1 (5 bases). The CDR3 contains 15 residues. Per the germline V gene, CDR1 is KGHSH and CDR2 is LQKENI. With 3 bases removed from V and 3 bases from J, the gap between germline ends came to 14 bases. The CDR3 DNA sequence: TGTGCCAGCTCACCGCCGGGGACCGCTTACTATGGCTACACCTTC. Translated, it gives CASSPPGTAYYGYTF.

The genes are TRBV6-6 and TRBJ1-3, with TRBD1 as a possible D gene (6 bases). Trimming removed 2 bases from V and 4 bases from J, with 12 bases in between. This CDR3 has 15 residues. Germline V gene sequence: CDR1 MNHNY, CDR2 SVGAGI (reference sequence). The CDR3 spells CASSYQGTPGNTIYF. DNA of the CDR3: TGTGCCAGCAGTTACCAGGGGACCCCCGGAAACACCATATATTTT.

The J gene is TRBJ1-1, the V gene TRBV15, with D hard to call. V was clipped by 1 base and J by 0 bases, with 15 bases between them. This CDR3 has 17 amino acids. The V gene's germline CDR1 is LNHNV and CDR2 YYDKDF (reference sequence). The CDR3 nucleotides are TGTGCCACCAGCAGAGGCCTGACACGGAATATGAACACTGAAGCTTTCTTT. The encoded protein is CATSRGLTRNMNTEAFF.

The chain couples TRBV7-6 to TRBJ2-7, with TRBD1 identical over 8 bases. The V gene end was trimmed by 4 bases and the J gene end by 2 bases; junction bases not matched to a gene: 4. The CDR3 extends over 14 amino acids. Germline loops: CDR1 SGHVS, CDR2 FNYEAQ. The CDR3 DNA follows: TGTGCCAGCAGCTCCGGGACAGGACCCTACGAGCAGTACTTC. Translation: CASSSGTGPYEQYF.

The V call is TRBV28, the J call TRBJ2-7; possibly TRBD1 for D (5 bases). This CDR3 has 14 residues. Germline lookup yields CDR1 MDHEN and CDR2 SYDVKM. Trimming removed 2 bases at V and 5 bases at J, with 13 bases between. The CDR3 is CASSLKAGLHEQYF. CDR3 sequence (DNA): TGTGCCAGCAGTTTAAAGGCAGGGCTGCACGAGCAGTACTTC.

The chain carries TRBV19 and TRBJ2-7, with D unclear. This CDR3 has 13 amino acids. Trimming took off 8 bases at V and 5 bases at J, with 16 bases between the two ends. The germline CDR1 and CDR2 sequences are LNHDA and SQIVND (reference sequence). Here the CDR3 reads CASWSGGTNEQYF. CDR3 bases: TGTGCCAGTTGGTCGGGTGGAACGAACGAGCAGTACTTC.

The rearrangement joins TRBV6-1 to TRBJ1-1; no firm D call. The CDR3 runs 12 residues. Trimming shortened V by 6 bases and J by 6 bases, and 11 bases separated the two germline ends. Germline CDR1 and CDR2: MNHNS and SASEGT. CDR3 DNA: TGTGCCAGCAGAGGCCTGAGGTCTGAAGCTTTCTTT. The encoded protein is CASRGLRSEAFF.

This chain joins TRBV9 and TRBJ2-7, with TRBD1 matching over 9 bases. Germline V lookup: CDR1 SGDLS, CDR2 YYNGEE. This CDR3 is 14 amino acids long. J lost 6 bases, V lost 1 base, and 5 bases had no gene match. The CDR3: CASSVSRTGVEQYF. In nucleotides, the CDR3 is TGTGCCAGCAGCGTATCCCGGACAGGGGTCGAGCAGTACTTC.

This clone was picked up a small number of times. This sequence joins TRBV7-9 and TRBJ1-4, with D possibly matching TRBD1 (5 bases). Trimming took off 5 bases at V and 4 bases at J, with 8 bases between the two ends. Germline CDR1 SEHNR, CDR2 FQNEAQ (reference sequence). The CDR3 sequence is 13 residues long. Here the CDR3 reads CASSPQGNEKLFF. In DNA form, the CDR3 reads TGTGCCAGCAGCCCTCAGGGTAATGAAAAACTGTTTTTT.

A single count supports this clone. The CDR3 DNA reads as TGCGCCAGCAGCCCCCTGCGAGGGGGCAATCAGCCCCAGCATTTT. Its protein product is CASSPLRGGNQPQHF. V and J are TRBV4-1 and TRBJ1-5; D may be TRBD1 (5 bases). The CDR3 covers 15 residues. Per germline, CDR1 MGHRA and CDR2 YSYEKL. Deletions cut 4 bases from V and 2 bases from J, with 12 bases between.

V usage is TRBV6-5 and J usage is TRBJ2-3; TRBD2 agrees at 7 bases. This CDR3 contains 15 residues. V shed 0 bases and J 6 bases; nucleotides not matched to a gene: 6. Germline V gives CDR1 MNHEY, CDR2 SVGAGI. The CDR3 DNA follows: TGTGCCAGCAGTTACTCAGGGACTACCATCGATACGCAGTATTTT. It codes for CASSYSGTTIDTQYF.

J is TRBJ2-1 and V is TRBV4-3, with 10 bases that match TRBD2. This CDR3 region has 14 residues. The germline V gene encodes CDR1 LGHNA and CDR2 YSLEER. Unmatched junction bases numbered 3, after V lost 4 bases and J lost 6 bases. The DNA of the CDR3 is TGCGCCAGCAGCCTAGCGGGAGGAGTCAATGAGCAGTTCTTC. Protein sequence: CASSLAGGVNEQFF.

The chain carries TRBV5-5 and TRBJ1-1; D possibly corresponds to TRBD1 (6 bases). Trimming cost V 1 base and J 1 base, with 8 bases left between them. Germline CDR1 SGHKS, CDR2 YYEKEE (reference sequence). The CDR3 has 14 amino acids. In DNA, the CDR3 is TGTGCCAGCAGCTTGACGACAGGGAACACTGAAGCTTTCTTT. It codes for CASSLTTGNTEAFF.